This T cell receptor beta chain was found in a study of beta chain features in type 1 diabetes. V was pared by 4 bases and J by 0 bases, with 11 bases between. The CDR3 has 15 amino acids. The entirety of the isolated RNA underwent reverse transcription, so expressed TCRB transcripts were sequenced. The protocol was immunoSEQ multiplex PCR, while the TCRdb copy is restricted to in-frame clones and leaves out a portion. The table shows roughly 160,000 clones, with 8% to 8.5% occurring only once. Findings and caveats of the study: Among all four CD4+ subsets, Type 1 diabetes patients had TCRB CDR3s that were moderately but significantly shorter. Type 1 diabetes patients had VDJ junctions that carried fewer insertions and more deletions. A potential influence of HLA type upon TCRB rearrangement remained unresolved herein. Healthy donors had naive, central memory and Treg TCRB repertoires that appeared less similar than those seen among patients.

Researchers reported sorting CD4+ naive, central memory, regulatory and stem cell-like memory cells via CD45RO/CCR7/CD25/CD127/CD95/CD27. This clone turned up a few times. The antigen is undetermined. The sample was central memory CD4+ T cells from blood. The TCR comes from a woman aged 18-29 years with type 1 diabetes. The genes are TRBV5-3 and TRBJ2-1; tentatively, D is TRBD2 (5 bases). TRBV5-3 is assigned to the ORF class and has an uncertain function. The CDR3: CARSQSGDSYNEQFF. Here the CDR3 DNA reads TGTGCCAGAAGCCAGAGCGGCGACTCCTACAATGAGCAGTTCTTC.